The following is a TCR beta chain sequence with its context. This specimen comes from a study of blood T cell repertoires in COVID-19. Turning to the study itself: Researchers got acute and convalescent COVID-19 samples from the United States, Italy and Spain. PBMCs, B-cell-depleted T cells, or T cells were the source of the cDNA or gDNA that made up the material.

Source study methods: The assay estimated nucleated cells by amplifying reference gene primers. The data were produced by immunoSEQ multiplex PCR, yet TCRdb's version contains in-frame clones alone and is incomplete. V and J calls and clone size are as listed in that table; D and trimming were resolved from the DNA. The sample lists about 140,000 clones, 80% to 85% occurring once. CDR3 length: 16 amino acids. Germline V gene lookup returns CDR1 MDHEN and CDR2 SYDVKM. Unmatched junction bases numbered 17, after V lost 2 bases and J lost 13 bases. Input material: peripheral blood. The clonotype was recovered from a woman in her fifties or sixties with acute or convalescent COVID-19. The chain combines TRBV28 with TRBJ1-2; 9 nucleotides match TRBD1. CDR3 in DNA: TGTGCCAGCAGTTTAGCAGGATCCGGGACAGGGACTAGCGTCACCTTC. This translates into CASSLAGSGTGTSVTF.